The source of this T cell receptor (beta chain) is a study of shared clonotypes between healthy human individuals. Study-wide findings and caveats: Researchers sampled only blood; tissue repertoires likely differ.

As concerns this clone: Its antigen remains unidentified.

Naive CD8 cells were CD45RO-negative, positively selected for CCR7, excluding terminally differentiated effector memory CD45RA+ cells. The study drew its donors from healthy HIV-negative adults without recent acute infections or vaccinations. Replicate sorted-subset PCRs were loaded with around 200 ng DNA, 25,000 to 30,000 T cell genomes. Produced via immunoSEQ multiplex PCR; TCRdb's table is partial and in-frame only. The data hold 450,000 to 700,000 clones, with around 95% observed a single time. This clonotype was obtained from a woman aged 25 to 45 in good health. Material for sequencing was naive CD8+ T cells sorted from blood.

CDR3 nucleotide sequence: TGTGCCAGCAGCTTTTCCAGCACAGAAGCTTTCTTT. Its translation: CASSFSSTEAFF. This chain joins TRBV7-9 and TRBJ1-1, with D unclear. The CDR3 runs 12 residues. V shed 3 bases and J shed 8 bases, with 10 bases lying between them. Germline V lookup: CDR1 SEHNR, CDR2 FQNEAQ (reference sequence).